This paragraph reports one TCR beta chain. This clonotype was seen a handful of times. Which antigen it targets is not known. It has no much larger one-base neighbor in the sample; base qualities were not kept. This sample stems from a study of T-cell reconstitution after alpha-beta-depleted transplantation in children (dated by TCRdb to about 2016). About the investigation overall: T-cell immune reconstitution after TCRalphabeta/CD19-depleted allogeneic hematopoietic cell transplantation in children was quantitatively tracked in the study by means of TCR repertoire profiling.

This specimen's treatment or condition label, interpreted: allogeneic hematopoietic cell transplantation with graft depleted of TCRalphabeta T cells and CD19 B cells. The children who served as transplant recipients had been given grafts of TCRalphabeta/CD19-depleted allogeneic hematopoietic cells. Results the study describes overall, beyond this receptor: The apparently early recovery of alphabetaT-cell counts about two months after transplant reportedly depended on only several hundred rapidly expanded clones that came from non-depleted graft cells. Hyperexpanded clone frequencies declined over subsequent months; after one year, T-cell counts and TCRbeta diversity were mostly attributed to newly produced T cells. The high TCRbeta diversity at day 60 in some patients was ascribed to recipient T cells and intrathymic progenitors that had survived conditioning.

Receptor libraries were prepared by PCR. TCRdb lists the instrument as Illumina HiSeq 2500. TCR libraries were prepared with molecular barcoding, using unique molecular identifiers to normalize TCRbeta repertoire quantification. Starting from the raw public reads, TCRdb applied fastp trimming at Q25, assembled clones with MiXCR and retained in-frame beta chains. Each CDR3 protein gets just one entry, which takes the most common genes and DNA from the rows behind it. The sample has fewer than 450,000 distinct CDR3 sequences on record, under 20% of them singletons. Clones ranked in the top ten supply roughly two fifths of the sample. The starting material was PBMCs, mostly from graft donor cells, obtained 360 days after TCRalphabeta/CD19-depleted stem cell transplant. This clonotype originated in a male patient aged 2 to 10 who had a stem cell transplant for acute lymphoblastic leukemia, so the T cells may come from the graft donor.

CDR3 reads: CSVDDSSTDTQYF. Here is the DNA: TGCAGCGTTGATGACTCCAGCACAGATACGCAGTATTTT. This chain joins TRBV29-1 to TRBJ2-3; too little of a D gene remains to name it. The germline V gene gives CDR1 as SQVTM and CDR2 as ANQGSEA. V lost 3 bases and J lost 0 bases; the stretch between them is 7 bases long. The CDR3 covers 13 residues, taking in both the cysteine and the phenylalanine. Left in the record is the CDR3 DNA by itself, 39 bases read in frame from the first base.